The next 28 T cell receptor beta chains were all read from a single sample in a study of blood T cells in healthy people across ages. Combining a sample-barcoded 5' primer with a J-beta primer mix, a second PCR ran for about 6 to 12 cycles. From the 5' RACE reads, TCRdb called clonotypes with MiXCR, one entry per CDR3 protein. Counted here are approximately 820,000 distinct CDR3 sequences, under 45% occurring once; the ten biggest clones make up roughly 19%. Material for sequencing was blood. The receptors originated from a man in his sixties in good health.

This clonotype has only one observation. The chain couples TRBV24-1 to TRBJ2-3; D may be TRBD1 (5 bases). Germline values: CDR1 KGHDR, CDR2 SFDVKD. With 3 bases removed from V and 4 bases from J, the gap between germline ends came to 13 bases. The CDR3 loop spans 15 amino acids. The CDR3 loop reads CATSDRQQRADTQYF. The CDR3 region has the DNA TGTGCCACCAGTGATAGACAGCAACGGGCAGATACGCAGTATTTT.

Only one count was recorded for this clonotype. As DNA, the CDR3 is TGTGCCAGCAGTGAAAGTTTTTCGGGGAGCACTGAAGCTTTCTTT. Its protein product is CASSESFSGSTEAFF. The rearrangement uses TRBV25-1 and TRBJ1-1, with D hard to call. Germline V lookup: CDR1 MGHDK, CDR2 SYGVNS. This CDR3 contains 15 residues. Between the trimmed V and J ends, which lost 2 bases and 4 bases, there was a span of 14 bases.

In DNA, the CDR3 is TGTGCCAGCAGTACGGGCGCTGGGGTCGGGAACACCGGGGAGCTGTTTTTT. Encoded protein: CASSTGAGVGNTGELFF. The chain has TRBV6-1 and TRBJ2-2; D is undetermined. Trimming removed 5 bases from V and 1 base from J, with 17 bases in between. CDR3 length: 17 residues. Per the germline V gene, CDR1 is MNHNS and CDR2 is SASEGT.

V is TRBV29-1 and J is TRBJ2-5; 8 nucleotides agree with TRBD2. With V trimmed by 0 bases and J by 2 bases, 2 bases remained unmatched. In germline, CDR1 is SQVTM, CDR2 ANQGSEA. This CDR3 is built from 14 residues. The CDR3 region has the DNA TGCAGCGTTGAAGATAGCGGGATACAAGAGACCCAGTACTTC. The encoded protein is CSVEDSGIQETQYF.

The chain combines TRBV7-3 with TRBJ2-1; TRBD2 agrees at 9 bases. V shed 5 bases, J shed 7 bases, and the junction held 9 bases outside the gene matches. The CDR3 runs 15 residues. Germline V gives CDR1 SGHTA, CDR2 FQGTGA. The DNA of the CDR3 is TGTGCCAGCAGCCAAAGGCTAGCGGGGAGAAATGAGCAGTTCTTC. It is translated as CASSQRLAGRNEQFF.

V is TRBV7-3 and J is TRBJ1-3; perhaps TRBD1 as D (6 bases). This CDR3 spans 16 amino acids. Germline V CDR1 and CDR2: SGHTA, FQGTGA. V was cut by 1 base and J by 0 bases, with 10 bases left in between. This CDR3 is CASSLSARGSGNTIYF. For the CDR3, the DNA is TGTGCCAGCAGCTTAAGTGCCAGGGGCTCTGGAAACACCATATATTTT.

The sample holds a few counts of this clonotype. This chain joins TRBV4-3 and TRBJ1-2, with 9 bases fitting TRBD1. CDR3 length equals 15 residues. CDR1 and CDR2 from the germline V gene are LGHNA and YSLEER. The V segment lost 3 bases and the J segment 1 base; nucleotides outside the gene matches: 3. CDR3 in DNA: TGCGCCAGCAGCCAGGACAGGGGATTTAACTATGGCTACACCTTC. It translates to CASSQDRGFNYGYTF.

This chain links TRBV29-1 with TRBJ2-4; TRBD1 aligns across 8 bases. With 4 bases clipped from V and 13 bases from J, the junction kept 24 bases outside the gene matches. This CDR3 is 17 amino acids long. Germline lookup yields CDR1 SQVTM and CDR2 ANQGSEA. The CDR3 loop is CSVGLGDRPPYQEAQYF. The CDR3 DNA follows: TGCAGCGTTGGCCTGGGGGACAGGCCACCGTACCAAGAGGCCCAGTACTTC. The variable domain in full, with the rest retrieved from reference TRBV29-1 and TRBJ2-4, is SAVISQKPSRDICQRGTSLTIQCQVDSQVTMMFWYRQQPGQSLTLIATANQGSEATYESGFVIDKFPISRPNLTFSTLTVSNMSPEDSSIYLCSVGLGDRPPYQEAQYFGAGTRLSVL.

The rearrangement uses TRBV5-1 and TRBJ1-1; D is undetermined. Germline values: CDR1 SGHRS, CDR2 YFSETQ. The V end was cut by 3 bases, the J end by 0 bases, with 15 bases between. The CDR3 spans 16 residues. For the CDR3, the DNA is TGCGCCAGCAGCTCCGCCACAGCAGAAATGAACACTGAAGCTTTCTTT. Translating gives CASSSATAEMNTEAFF.

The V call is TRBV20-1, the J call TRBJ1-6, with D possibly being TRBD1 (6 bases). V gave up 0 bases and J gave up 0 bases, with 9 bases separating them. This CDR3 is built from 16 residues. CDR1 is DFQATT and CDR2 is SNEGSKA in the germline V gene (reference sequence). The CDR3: CSARDLRGSYNSPLHF. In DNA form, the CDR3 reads TGCAGTGCTAGAGATCTCAGGGGCTCCTATAATTCACCCCTCCACTTT.

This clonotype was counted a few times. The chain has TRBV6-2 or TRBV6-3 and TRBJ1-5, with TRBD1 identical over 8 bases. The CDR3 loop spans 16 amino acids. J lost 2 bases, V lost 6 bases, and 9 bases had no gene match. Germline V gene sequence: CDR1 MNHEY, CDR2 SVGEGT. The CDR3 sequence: CASSKTQGAGNQPQHF. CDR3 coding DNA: TGTGCCAGCAGCAAGACTCAGGGGGCCGGCAATCAGCCCCAGCATTTT.

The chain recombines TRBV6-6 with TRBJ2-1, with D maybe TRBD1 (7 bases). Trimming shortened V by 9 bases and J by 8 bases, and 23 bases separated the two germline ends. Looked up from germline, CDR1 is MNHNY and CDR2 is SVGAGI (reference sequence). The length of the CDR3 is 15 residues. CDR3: CASTTPGGPGYEQFF. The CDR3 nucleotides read TGTGCCAGTACCACCCCAGGGGGGCCGGGGTATGAGCAGTTCTTC.

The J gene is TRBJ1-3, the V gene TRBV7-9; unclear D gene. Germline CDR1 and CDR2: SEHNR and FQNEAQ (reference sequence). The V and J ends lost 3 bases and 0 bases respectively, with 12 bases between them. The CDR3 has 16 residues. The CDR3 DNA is TGTGCCAGCAGCTTTCATAGGCGTAACTCTGGAAACACCATATATTTT. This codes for CASSFHRRNSGNTIYF.

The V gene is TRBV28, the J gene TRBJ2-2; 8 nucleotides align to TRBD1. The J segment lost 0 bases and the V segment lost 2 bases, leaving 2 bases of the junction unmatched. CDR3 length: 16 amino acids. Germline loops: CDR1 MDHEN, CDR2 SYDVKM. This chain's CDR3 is CASSLNRGSNTGELFF. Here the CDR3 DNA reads TGTGCCAGCAGTTTAAACAGGGGGTCGAACACCGGGGAGCTGTTTTTT.

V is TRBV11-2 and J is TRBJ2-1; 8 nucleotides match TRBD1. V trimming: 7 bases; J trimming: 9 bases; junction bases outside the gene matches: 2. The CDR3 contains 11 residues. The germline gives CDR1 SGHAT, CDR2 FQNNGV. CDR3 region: CASIQGAEQFF. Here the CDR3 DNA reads TGTGCCAGCATCCAGGGGGCTGAGCAGTTCTTC.

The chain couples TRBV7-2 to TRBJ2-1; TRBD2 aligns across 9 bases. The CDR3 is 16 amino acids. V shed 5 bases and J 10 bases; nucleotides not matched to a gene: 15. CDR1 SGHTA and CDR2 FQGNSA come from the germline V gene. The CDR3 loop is CASSLGAGGLGREQFF. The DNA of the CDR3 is TGTGCCAGCAGCCTGGGAGCGGGGGGCCTGGGGAGGGAGCAGTTCTTC. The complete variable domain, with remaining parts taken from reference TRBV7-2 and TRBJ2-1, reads GAGVSQSPSNKVTEKGKDVELRCDPISGHTALYWYRQSLGQGLEFLIYFQGNSAPDKSGLPSDRFSAERTGGSVSTLTIQRTQQEDSAVYLCASSLGAGGLGREQFFGPGTRLTVL.

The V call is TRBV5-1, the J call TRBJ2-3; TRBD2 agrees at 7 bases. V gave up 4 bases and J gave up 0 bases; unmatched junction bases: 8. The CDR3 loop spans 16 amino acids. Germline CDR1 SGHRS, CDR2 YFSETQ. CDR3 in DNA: TGCGCCAGCAGCCCCGGACTAGTCGCTAGCACAGATACGCAGTATTTT. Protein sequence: CASSPGLVASTDTQYF.

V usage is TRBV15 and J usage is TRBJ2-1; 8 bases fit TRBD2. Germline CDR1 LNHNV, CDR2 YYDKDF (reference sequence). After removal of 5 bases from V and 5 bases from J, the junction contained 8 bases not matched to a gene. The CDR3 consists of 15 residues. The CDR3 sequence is CATSFHTSGNNEQFF. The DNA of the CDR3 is TGTGCCACCAGCTTTCATACTAGCGGTAACAATGAGCAGTTCTTC.

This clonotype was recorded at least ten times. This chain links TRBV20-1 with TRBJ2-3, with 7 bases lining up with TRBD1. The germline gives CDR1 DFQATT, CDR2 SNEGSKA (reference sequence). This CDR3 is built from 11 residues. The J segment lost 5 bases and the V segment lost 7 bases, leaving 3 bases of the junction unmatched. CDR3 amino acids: CSGRQGDTQYF. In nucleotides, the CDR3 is TGCAGTGGGAGACAGGGAGATACGCAGTATTTT.

The DNA for the CDR3 is TGTGCCAGCAGTGAGAGGGGGGGGTACAATGAGCAGTTCTTC. Its translation is CASSERGGYNEQFF. This chain joins TRBV6-1 and TRBJ2-1, with D possibly matching TRBD2 (7 bases). The V end was cut by 3 bases, the J end by 4 bases, with 10 bases between. Germline V gene lookup returns CDR1 MNHNS and CDR2 SASEGT. CDR3 length: 14 amino acids.

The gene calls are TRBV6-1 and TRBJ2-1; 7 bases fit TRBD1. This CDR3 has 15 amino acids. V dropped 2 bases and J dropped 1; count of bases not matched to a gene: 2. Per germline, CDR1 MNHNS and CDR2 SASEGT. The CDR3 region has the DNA TGTGCCAGCAGTGAAAGGGGGCAATCCTACAATGAGCAGTTCTTC. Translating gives CASSERGQSYNEQFF.

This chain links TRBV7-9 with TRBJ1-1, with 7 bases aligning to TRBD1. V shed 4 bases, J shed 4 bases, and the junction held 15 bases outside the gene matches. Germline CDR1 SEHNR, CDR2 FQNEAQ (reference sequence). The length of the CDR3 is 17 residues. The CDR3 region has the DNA TGTGCCAGCAGCTCTACATTCGAACAGGACAGGAGCACTGAAGCTTTCTTT. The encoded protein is CASSSTFEQDRSTEAFF.

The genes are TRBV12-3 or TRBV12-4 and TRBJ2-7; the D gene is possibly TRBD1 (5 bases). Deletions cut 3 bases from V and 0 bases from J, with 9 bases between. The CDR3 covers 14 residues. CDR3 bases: TGTGCCAGCAGTTTTGGGGCGGCCTCCTACGAGCAGTACTTC. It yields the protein CASSFGAASYEQYF.

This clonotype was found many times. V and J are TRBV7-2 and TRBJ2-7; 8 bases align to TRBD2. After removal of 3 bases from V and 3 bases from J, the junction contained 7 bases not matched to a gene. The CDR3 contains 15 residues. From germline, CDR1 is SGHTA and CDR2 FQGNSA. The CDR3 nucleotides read TGTGCCAGCAGCTTGCATGGCGGGGGGTACTACGAGCAGTACTTC. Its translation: CASSLHGGGYYEQYF.

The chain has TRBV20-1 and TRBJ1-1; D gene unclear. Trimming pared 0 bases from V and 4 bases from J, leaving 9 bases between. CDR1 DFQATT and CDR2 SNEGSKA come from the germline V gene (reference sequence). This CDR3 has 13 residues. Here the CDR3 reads CSAREGVPTEAFF. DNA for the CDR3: TGCAGTGCTAGAGAGGGTGTGCCCACTGAAGCTTTCTTT.

The CDR3 nucleotides are TGTGCCAGCAGCGCTGCGCGGGGCGGGGAGCTGTTTTTT. It specifies CASSAARGGELFF. V gene TRBV7-9 combines with J gene TRBJ2-2; the D gene is possibly TRBD2 (6 bases). The CDR3 spans 13 residues. Germline assignment: CDR1 SEHNR and CDR2 FQNEAQ (reference sequence). Trimming stripped 5 bases from V and 7 bases from J, with 11 bases between. The whole variable domain, remainder taken from reference TRBV7-9 and TRBJ2-2, is DTGVSQNPRHKITKRGQNVTFRCDPISEHNRLYWYRQTLGQGPEFLTYFQNEAQLEKSRLLSDRFSAERPKGSFSTLEIQRTEQGDSAMYLCASSAARGGELFFGEGSRLTVL.

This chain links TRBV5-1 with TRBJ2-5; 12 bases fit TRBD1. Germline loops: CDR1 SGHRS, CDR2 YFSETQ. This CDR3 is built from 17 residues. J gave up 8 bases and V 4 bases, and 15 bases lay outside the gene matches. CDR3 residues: CASSPSGTGGPSETQYF. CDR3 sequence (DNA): TGCGCCAGCAGCCCATCCGGGACAGGGGGCCCCAGTGAAACCCAGTACTTC. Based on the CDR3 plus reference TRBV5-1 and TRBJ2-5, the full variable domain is KAGVTQTPRYLIKTRGQQVTLSCSPISGHRSVSWYQQTPGQGLQFLFEYFSETQRNKGNFPGRFSGRQFSNSRSEMNVSTLELGDSALYLCASSPSGTGGPSETQYFGPGTRLLVL.

The CDR3 is CASSLSPGLAGANTGELFF. The CDR3 DNA reads as TGTGCCAGCAGCCTTTCACCGGGACTAGCGGGGGCGAACACCGGGGAGCTGTTTTTT. The rearrangement joins TRBV3-1 to TRBJ2-2; 14 bases are shared with TRBD2. This CDR3 region has 19 residues. The V and J ends lost 4 bases and 0 bases, in that order; junction bases with no gene match: 7. Germline-derived CDR1 and CDR2 are LGHDT and YNNKEL (reference sequence).